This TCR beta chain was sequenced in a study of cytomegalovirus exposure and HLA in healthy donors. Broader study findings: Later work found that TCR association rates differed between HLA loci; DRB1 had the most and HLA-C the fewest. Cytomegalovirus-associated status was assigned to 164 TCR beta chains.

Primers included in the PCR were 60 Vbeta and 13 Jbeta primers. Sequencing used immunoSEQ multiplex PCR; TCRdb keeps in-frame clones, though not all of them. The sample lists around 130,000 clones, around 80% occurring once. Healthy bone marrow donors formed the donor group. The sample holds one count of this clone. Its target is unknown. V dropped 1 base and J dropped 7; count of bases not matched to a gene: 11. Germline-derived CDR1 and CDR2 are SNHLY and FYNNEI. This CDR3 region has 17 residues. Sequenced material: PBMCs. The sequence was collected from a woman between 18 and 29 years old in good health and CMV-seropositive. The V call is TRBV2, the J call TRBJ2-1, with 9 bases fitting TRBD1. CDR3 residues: CASSEGGGTGMGNEQFF. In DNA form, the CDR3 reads TGTGCCAGCAGTGAAGGGGGGGGGACAGGGATGGGGAATGAGCAGTTCTTC.